Sequencing of this T cell receptor beta chain was carried out in a study of beta chain features in type 1 diabetes. Germline values: CDR1 MNHEY, CDR2 SVGAGI. Trimming pared 2 bases from V and 2 bases from J, leaving 10 bases between. This CDR3 spans 15 amino acids. cDNA synthesis used the whole RNA isolate, giving expressed TCRB sequences. Libraries were prepared by immunoSEQ multiplex PCR; TCRdb keeps only in-frame clonotypes and omits some of them. The data hold 160,000 or so clones, with about 10% observed a single time. Regarding the study as a whole: Shorter TCRB CDR3s, moderately but significantly so, marked every one of the four CD4+ subsets in Type 1 diabetes patients.

The sample holds a few counts of this clone. What it binds is not known. The gene calls are TRBV6-5 and TRBJ1-5, with D hard to call. The sequenced material came from central memory CD4+ T cells from blood. The receptor's source is a woman in her 30s with type 1 diabetes. The CDR3 nucleotides are TGTGCCAGCAGTTACGGATCAGGCGGCAATCAGCCCCAGCATTTT. Protein sequence: CASSYGSGGNQPQHF.